One T cell receptor beta chain is described in this entry. The clone's antigen remains unknown. Receptor libraries were prepared by 5' RACE. Preparation of each TCR library used 3,500 to 4,500 ng of total RNA. cDNA was synthesized with SMARTScribe reverse transcriptase in eight separate reactions per sample. During cDNA synthesis, template switching introduced unique molecular identifiers that contained a 6-nucleotide sample barcode. Two nested PCRs of about 17 and 10 cycles amplified the TCRalpha and TCRbeta cDNA, and bead purification followed each PCR. Before amplification, cDNA was treated with uracil DNA-glycosylase and purified using the QIAquick PCR purification kit. In the second PCR, Illumina TruSeq-compatible adapters and sample-specific barcodes were added. TapeStation and Qubit were used to check library quality and concentration, and 5 ng of each library went into the pool. Pooled libraries were sequenced on an Illumina HiSeq2500 single-index Rapid Run with 2 x 100 bp reads and custom sequencing primers. In the original analysis: UMI-based consensus assembly with MiGEC version 1.2.6 was used to correct PCR and sequencing errors. MiXCR version 2.1.1 handled V(D)J alignment, clonotype assembly and CDR3 extraction. To normalise gene usage, clonotype sharing and MAIT/NKT TCR abundance, the analysis used the top 1000, 10 000 and 20 000 clonotypes per sample. After downsampling to 27 000 UMIs, diversity was calculated as the inverse Simpson index using the vegan R package. Paired Mann-Whitney U tests on discordant twin pairs were used, with Benjamini-Hochberg multiple-testing correction. TCRdb reprocessed the reads and provides one entry for every CDR3 protein sequence; no DNA is given. TCRdb assigned the V and J calls; the authors' analysis was not used. For this sample, the table gives around 410,000 distinct CDR3 sequences. The ten largest clonotypes hold roughly 2.5% of the sample.

This entry belongs to a study of monozygotic twins with inflammatory bowel disease (dated by TCRdb to about 2019). General notes on the study: The complete study included 28 monozygotic twin pairs: 19 IBD-discordant Danish pairs and nine German pairs, of which four were IBD-concordant and five were IBD-discordant. The search for disease-associated traits relied mainly on comparing IBD patients with their genetically identical healthy co-twins within discordant pairs. Each individual had, on average, about 151 000 unique TCRalpha sequences and 181 000 unique TCRbeta sequences available for analysis.

Here is what the overall study found, with its caveats: Concordant and discordant twins showed no difference in repertoire similarity, possibly because of limited statistical power. Because patients were on differing immunosuppressive treatments, the repertoires may have picked up extra background noise and inter-individual variability. No single strong signal or clonotype linked to IBD turned up in the results, so the idea that one exists was not supported. Fewer clonotypes were shared with other individuals by IBD patients than by healthy twins, most markedly in patients showing signs of disease activity. Different T cell subtypes could not be distinguished in the analysis. A decrease in TCRbeta repertoire diversity, as measured by inverse Simpson index, was observed in IBD patients compared with their healthy co-twins.

The germline V gene (reference sequence) gives CDR1 as SEHNR and CDR2 as FQNEAQ. Including the terminal cysteine and phenylalanine, the CDR3 comprises 13 residues. No DNA sequence was recorded. From each donor, an approximately 2.5 ml peripheral blood sample was drawn into PAXgene tubes and stored at -80 degrees C. Total RNA was isolated from whole blood with the PAXgene blood miRNA kit on an automated QIAcube, without T cell sorting. Deep TCRalpha and TCRbeta repertoire profiling with unique molecular barcoding was performed on peripheral blood of monozygotic twin pairs concordant or discordant for inflammatory bowel disease. For every twin pair, smoking habits were documented, and each individual was categorised as a current, former or never smoker.

The sample taken for sequencing was blood. The chain is made from TRBV7-9 and TRBJ1-5. This receptor was obtained from a human donor with ulcerative colitis or Crohn's disease, or a healthy co-twin of an affected twin (not recorded which). This receptor has the CDR3 CASSGTSHQPQHF.